These 11 T cell receptor beta chains share one sample of origin, sequenced in a study of blood T cell repertoires in COVID-19. Sequenced by immunoSEQ multiplex PCR; TCRdb stores in-frame clones only, minus some. This table has 200,000 to 250,000 clones, roughly 84% appearing once. Material for sequencing was PBMCs or T cells enriched from blood (not recorded which). Receptors were obtained from a man aged 25-45 years in a cohort exposed to, infected with or recovered from COVID-19 (not recorded which).

The rearrangement uses TRBV27 and TRBJ2-7; 10 bases map to TRBD2. CDR1 and CDR2 (germline): MNHEY, SMNVEV (reference sequence). Trimming at V came to 1 base and at J to 0 bases, leaving 9 bases not matched to a gene. The CDR3 runs to 18 residues. The CDR3 sequence is CASSLWASGGQSSYEQYF. The CDR3 coding sequence is TGTGCCAGCAGTTTATGGGCTAGCGGGGGCCAGAGCTCCTACGAGCAGTACTTC.

CDR3 DNA sequence: TGTGCCATCAGTGATTTGGGCCCCTATGGCTACACCTTC. It translates to CAISDLGPYGYTF. This chain joins TRBV10-3 and TRBJ1-2, with no clear D. This CDR3 has 13 amino acids. Germline V gives CDR1 ENHRY, CDR2 SYGVKD. The V and J ends lost 3 bases and 4 bases respectively, with 9 bases between them.

This chain links TRBV5-1 with TRBJ2-7, with a possible D match to TRBD2 (6 bases). The CDR3 totals 14 residues. V shed 0 bases and J shed 5 bases, with 12 bases lying between them. Germline V gene data show CDR1 as SGHRS and CDR2 as YFSETQ. In nucleotides, the CDR3 is TGCGCCAGCAGCTTGGTTCTGTGGGAGGACGAGCAGTACTTC. This gives the protein CASSLVLWEDEQYF.

J is TRBJ2-5 and V is TRBV14; D is uncertain. Germline V gene lookup returns CDR1 SGHDN and CDR2 FVKESK. Trimming removed 5 bases from V and 1 base from J, with 11 bases in between. This CDR3 region has 14 residues. The chain's CDR3 is CASSTYRFQETQYF. In nucleotides, the CDR3 is TGTGCCAGCAGCACCTACAGATTCCAAGAGACCCAGTACTTC. The variable domain in full, with the rest retrieved from reference TRBV14 and TRBJ2-5, is EAGVTQFPSHSVIEKGQTVTLRCDPISGHDNLYWYRRVMGKEIKFLLHFVKESKQDESGMPNNRFLAERTGGTYSTLKVQPAELEDSGVYFCASSTYRFQETQYFGPGTRLLVL.

This rearrangement joins TRBV7-2 to TRBJ1-1; TRBD1 might be the D (6 bases). Trimming shortened V by 2 bases and J by 1 base, and 8 bases separated the two germline ends. The CDR3 sequence is 14 residues long. Germline assignment: CDR1 SGHTA and CDR2 FQGNSA. CDR3 nucleotide sequence: TGTGCCAGCAGCTTACAAGGGGGGAACACTGAAGCTTTCTTT. Its protein product is CASSLQGGNTEAFF.

The chain uses TRBV5-1 and TRBJ1-3, with TRBD1 identical over 7 bases. The CDR3 is made up of 15 amino acids. The junction had 11 bases not matched to a gene; V was cut back by 4 bases and J by 7 bases. Germline V gene sequence: CDR1 SGHRS, CDR2 YFSETQ. The CDR3 spells CASSASGGRGNTIYF. The CDR3 DNA reads TGCGCCAGCAGCGCCTCAGGGGGGAGAGGTAACACCATATATTTT. Variable domain in full (rest from reference TRBV5-1 and TRBJ1-3): KAGVTQTPRYLIKTRGQQVTLSCSPISGHRSVSWYQQTPGQGLQFLFEYFSETQRNKGNFPGRFSGRQFSNSRSEMNVSTLELGDSALYLCASSASGGRGNTIYFGEGSWLTVV.

This CDR3 reads CASSLSLYNEQFF. DNA for the CDR3: TGTGCCAGCAGTTTATCCCTATACAATGAGCAGTTCTTC. The V gene is TRBV27, the J gene TRBJ2-1; D is undetermined. This CDR3 is 13 amino acids long. The germline V and J ends were trimmed by 0 bases and 4 bases, with 4 bases remaining between them. Germline CDR1 is MNHEY and CDR2 is SMNVEV (reference sequence).

The chain links TRBV2 to TRBJ2-3; possible D gene TRBD2, 7 bases. This CDR3 comprises 14 residues. Germline V lookup: CDR1 SNHLY, CDR2 FYNNEI. V was shortened by 6 bases and J by 3 bases, with 13 bases between the two germline ends. CDR3 nucleotides: TGTGCCAGCAGCACAGGGAGGGCAACAGATACGCAGTATTTT. This encodes CASSTGRATDTQYF. The full variable domain, rest sourced from reference TRBV2 and TRBJ2-3, is EPEVTQTPSHQVTQMGQEVILRCVPISNHLYFYWYRQILGQKVEFLVSFYNNEISEKSEIFDDQFSVERPDGSNFTLKIRSTKLEDSAMYFCASSTGRATDTQYFGPGTRLTVL.

The J gene is TRBJ1-1, the V gene TRBV20-1; 8 bases are shared with TRBD1. In germline, CDR1 is DFQATT, CDR2 SNEGSKA (reference sequence). The CDR3 runs 15 residues. The V and J ends lost 3 bases and 1 base, in that order; junction bases with no gene match: 7. CDR3 coding DNA: TGCAGTGCTAGTAAAGCTGGGACAGGGAACACTGAAGCTTTCTTT. It translates to CSASKAGTGNTEAFF.

The chain links TRBV28 to TRBJ1-2; perhaps TRBD1 as D (5 bases). V lost 2 bases and J lost 6, with 19 bases in between. The CDR3 loop spans 16 amino acids. CDR1 and CDR2 (germline): MDHEN, SYDVKM. The CDR3 region is CASSLTPGTIGDGYTF. The DNA of the CDR3 is TGTGCCAGCAGTTTAACTCCAGGGACTATAGGTGATGGCTACACCTTC.

The genes are TRBV27 and TRBJ1-2; 12 bases fit TRBD1. The CDR3 covers 15 residues. Germline trimming cut 7 bases from V and 6 bases from J; bases unmatched to any gene: 9. Per germline, CDR1 MNHEY and CDR2 SMNVEV (reference sequence). For the CDR3, the DNA is TGTGCCAGCACCCACCCGGGACAGGGGGCGGATGGCTACACCTTC. This encodes CASTHPGQGADGYTF.